This TCR beta chain was captured in a study of Graves' ophthalmopathy and Graves' hyperthyroidism. Study-level information: Peripheral blood sampling preceded any treatment and occurred at initial diagnosis.

This clonotype was counted at least ten times. The antigen remains unidentified. The trim removed 3 bases at V and 0 bases at J, leaving 8 bases unmatched. The CDR3 length is 17 residues. Overall study findings and caveats: With a specificity of around 72% and a sensitivity of just under 71%, the model predicted ophthalmopathy progression.

CDR3 regions of TCR beta were amplified from RNA transcripts. Second-round multiplex PCR followed a first-round RT-PCR using HTBI primers. MiXCR, applied by TCRdb to the multiplex PCR reads, yields one record per CDR3 protein. The sample records around 400,000 distinct CDR3 sequences, more than 20% being singletons. The origin of this receptor is a woman aged 18-29 years with stable Graves' hyperthyroidism. Sequencing was carried out using peripheral blood. The rearrangement uses TRBV12-3 or TRBV12-4 and TRBJ1-5; TRBD1 agrees at 7 bases. This CDR3 reads CASSLRRQGYSNQPQHF. CDR3 DNA sequence: TGTGCCAGCAGTTTGAGACGACAGGGTTATAGCAATCAGCCCCAGCATTTT.